These 12 T cell receptor beta chains share one sample of origin, sequenced in a study of cytomegalovirus exposure and HLA in healthy donors. A multiplex PCR was run with 60 Vbeta primers and 13 Jbeta primers. Some clones are missing from TCRdb's copy, which holds only in-frame ones; the method was immunoSEQ multiplex PCR. The repertoire holds 70,000 to 95,000 clones, less than 75% seen once, with over 5% in the top ten. The sequenced sample was PBMCs. Receptors were obtained from a woman in her 30s in good health and CMV-seropositive.

V is TRBV27 and J is TRBJ2-1; tentatively, D is TRBD1 (6 bases). V was trimmed by 6 bases and J by 0 bases, leaving 12 bases between them. CDR1 MNHEY and CDR2 SMNVEV come from the germline V gene (reference sequence). CDR3 size: 15 residues. Written as DNA, the CDR3 is TGTGCCAGCAGCCCCAGGGGTAGCTCCTACAATGAGCAGTTCTTC. Protein product: CASSPRGSSYNEQFF.

This chain uses TRBV5-4 with TRBJ2-5; the D gene is possibly TRBD2 (7 bases). This CDR3 spans 14 amino acids. Trimming shortened V by 0 bases and J by 5 bases, and 11 bases separated the two germline ends. The germline V gene encodes CDR1 SGHNT and CDR2 YYREEE (reference sequence). This CDR3 reads CASSLAAGAETQYF. DNA for the CDR3: TGTGCCAGCAGCTTGGCCGCGGGGGCTGAGACCCAGTACTTC.

The J gene is TRBJ1-4, the V gene TRBV19; 9 bases map to TRBD1. CDR3 length: 13 residues. Germline V gene data show CDR1 as LNHDA and CDR2 as SQIVND (reference sequence). J was trimmed by 8 bases and V by 10 bases; bases with no gene match: 8. CDR3 nucleotide sequence: TGTGCCACTACAGGGGGCTATGGGGAAAAACTGTTTTTT. This encodes CATTGGYGEKLFF. The whole variable domain, filled in from reference TRBV19 and TRBJ1-4, reads DGGITQSPKYLFRKEGQNVTLSCEQNLNHDAMYWYRQDPGQGLRLIYYSQIVNDFQKGDIAEGYSVSREKKESFPLTVTSAQKNPTAFYLCATTGGYGEKLFFGSGTQLSVL.

V is TRBV5-4 and J is TRBJ2-5; the match to TRBD1 covers 8 bases. CDR3 length equals 15 residues. J gave up 1 base and V 0 bases, and 2 bases lay outside the gene matches. Per the germline V gene, CDR1 is SGHNT and CDR2 is YYREEE (reference sequence). As DNA, the CDR3 is TGTGCCAGCAGCTTGGTGGGACAGGTCCAAGAGACCCAGTACTTC. Protein sequence: CASSLVGQVQETQYF.

This clone was seen a handful of times. V is TRBV6-1 and J is TRBJ2-1; TRBD2 agrees at 10 bases. CDR1 is MNHNS, CDR2 SASEGT, per germline. This CDR3 has 17 amino acids. V lost 2 bases to trimming and J lost 4 bases; unmatched junction nucleotides: 8. The CDR3 here is CASSERSSGGLYNEQFF. In DNA, the CDR3 is TGTGCCAGCAGTGAAAGGAGTAGCGGGGGGTTATACAATGAGCAGTTCTTC.

The rearrangement joins TRBV9 to TRBJ2-7; no reliable D call. Germline-derived CDR1 and CDR2 are SGDLS and YYNGEE. CDR3 length: 13 amino acids. The ends were cut back, 2 bases at V and 1 base at J, with 7 bases in the middle. The CDR3 reads CASSVSYSYEQYF. As DNA, the CDR3 is TGTGCCAGCAGCGTCAGTTATTCCTACGAGCAGTACTTC.

The rearrangement links TRBV5-1 to TRBJ2-1, with 8 bases aligning to TRBD2. Trimming removed 5 bases from V and 1 base from J; junction bases left unmatched: 8. In germline, CDR1 is SGHRS, CDR2 YFSETQ. This CDR3 is 16 amino acids long. CDR3 loop: CASRRVAGTSYNEQFF. CDR3 sequence (DNA): TGCGCCAGCAGACGAGTAGCGGGGACGTCCTACAATGAGCAGTTCTTC. The full variable domain, completed using reference TRBV5-1 and TRBJ2-1, is KAGVTQTPRYLIKTRGQQVTLSCSPISGHRSVSWYQQTPGQGLQFLFEYFSETQRNKGNFPGRFSGRQFSNSRSEMNVSTLELGDSALYLCASRRVAGTSYNEQFFGPGTRLTVL.

In this sample, this clone turned up once. This sequence joins TRBV5-6 and TRBJ1-2; D remains ambiguous. V was clipped by 0 bases and J by 2 bases, with 14 bases between them. CDR1 is SGHDT and CDR2 is YYEEEE in the germline V gene. This CDR3 region has 16 residues. CDR3 region: CASSLAGSGTNYGYTF. The CDR3 DNA reads TGTGCCAGCAGCTTGGCCGGATCGGGAACGAACTATGGCTACACCTTC. The whole variable domain, filled in from reference TRBV5-6 and TRBJ1-2, reads DAGVTQSPTHLIKTRGQQVTLRCSPKSGHDTVSWYQQALGQGPQFIFQYYEEEERQRGNFPDRFSGHQFPNYSSELNVNALLLGDSALYLCASSLAGSGTNYGYTFGSGTRLTVV.

In its sample, this clone was seen once. The chain recombines TRBV5-8 with TRBJ2-1; 7 nucleotides match TRBD2. Trimming at V came to 3 bases and at J to 12 bases, leaving 9 bases not matched to a gene. CDR1 and CDR2 (germline): SGHTS, YDEGEE. The CDR3 consists of 13 residues. The CDR3 loop is CASSYRDYERQFF. CDR3 coding DNA: TGTGCCAGCAGCTACCGGGACTACGAACGGCAGTTCTTC. Filled out from reference TRBV5-8 and TRBJ2-1, the complete variable domain reads EAGVTQSPTHLIKTRGQQATLRCSPISGHTSVYWYQQALGLGLQFLLWYDEGEERNRGNFPPRFSGRQFPNYSSELNVNALELEDSALYLCASSYRDYERQFFGPGTRLTVL.

J is TRBJ1-5 and V is TRBV6-1; no reliable D call. The CDR3 runs to 14 residues. CDR1 and CDR2 from the germline V gene are MNHNS and SASEGT. Trimming removed 4 bases at V and 0 bases at J, with 7 bases between. The CDR3 DNA follows: TGTGCCAGCAGTGGAGTCTATAGCAATCAGCCCCAGCATTTT. Protein: CASSGVYSNQPQHF.

This chain joins TRBV9 and TRBJ2-5; maybe TRBD2 (6 bases). Trimming removed 2 bases at V and 2 bases at J, with 13 bases between. Per germline, CDR1 SGDLS and CDR2 YYNGEE. The CDR3 sequence is 15 residues long. The CDR3 sequence: CASSVRTGRQETQYF. The CDR3 bases are TGTGCCAGCAGCGTGAGAACTGGGAGGCAAGAGACCCAGTACTTC.

V and J are TRBV30 and TRBJ1-4; a possible D gene is TRBD1 (6 bases). Looked up from germline, CDR1 is GTSNPN and CDR2 is SVGIG (reference sequence). V gave up 0 bases and J gave up 7 bases, with 12 bases separating them. This CDR3 comprises 14 residues. Here the CDR3 reads CAWSVLGRGEKLFF. DNA for the CDR3: TGTGCCTGGAGTGTACTCGGCAGGGGTGAAAAACTGTTTTTT.